These T cell receptor beta chains were read from a single sample in a study of read filtering for tumor transcriptome and immune sequencing. TCRdb itself ran the reads through MiXCR, one entry per CDR3 protein. Here the sample spans tens of thousands of distinct CDR3 sequences, roughly 18% being singletons. Sample: a population of CD138-negative cells sorted from bone marrow. These receptors were taken from a donor at least 40 years old with multiple myeloma. CDR3s include the opening cysteine and the closing phenylalanine or tryptophan. A D gene is named only where the DNA matches it firmly. A clone size is listed for some rows: how often the clone was seen (once, few, many), or a class if it is expanded.

size: many; V: TRBV5-1; J: TRBJ2-5; D: TRBD2; DNA: TGCGCCAGCATGGGGACTACTAAAGAGACCCAGTACTTC; CDR3: CASMGTTKETQYF
size: NA; V: TRBV12-3/TRBV12-4; J: TRBJ2-7; D: NA; DNA: TGTGCCAGCAGTTTAGCAATGGGGCCTCCGTACTTC; CDR3: CASSLAMGPPYF
size: many; V: TRBV6-6; J: TRBJ2-1; D: TRBD2; DNA: TGTGCCAGCAGTTTCCGGACTAGCGGGAGCATCTACAATGAGCAGTTCTTC; CDR3: CASSFRTSGSIYNEQFF
size: few; V: TRBV12-3/TRBV12-4; J: TRBJ1-4; D: NA; DNA: TGTGCCAGCAGCTCGAGACTTTCCATGGGGGAAAAACTGTTTTTT; CDR3: CASSSRLSMGEKLFF
size: few; V: TRBV20-1; J: TRBJ2-3; D: NA; DNA: TGCAGTGCTAGGGAAGAGTCGACGGACACCTACACAGATACGCAGTATTTT; CDR3: CSAREESTDTYTDTQYF
size: many; V: TRBV2; J: TRBJ2-2; D: NA; DNA: TGTGCCAGCAGTCGTGACGGGTCAGCCGGGGAGCTGTTTTTT; CDR3: CASSRDGSAGELFF
size: many; V: TRBV6-5; J: TRBJ2-7; D: TRBD2; DNA: TGTGCCAGCAGACCGGGACTAGGAGGGTACGAGCAGTACTTC; CDR3: CASRPGLGGYEQYF
size: few; V: TRBV19; J: TRBJ2-1; D: NA; DNA: TGTGTCAGTAGGAGAAGGGGCGACTACAATGAGCAGTTCTTC; CDR3: CVSRRRGDYNEQFF
size: NA; V: TRBV6-4; J: TRBJ2-3; D: TRBD2; DNA: TGTGCCAGCAATGGACTAGCGGGAGGGTTCACAGATACGCAGTATTTT; CDR3: CASNGLAGGFTDTQYF
size: NA; V: TRBV5-1; J: TRBJ2-2; D: NA; DNA: TGCGCCAGCAGCCCCCATGGACGGGATACCGGGGAGCTGTTTTTT; CDR3: CASSPHGRDTGELFF
size: NA; V: TRBV3-1; J: TRBJ2-7; D: NA; DNA: TGTGCCAGCAGCCAAGGGAGTTCCTACGAGCAGTACTTC; CDR3: CASSQGSSYEQYF
size: NA; V: TRBV27; J: TRBJ1-1; D: NA; DNA: TGTGCCAGCAAGAAGAACAGTCTCAACACTGAAGCTTTCTTT; CDR3: CASKKNSLNTEAFF
size: NA; V: TRBV7-9; J: TRBJ2-1; D: NA; DNA: TGCGCCAGCAGCCCCACCGGACGGACGACAGCAGCCAATGAGCAGTTCTTC; CDR3: CASSPTGRTTAANEQFF
size: NA; V: TRBV4-1; J: TRBJ2-3; D: NA; DNA: TGCGCCAGCAGCCAAGACCGGGGACCCCCGGGAGATACGCGGTATTTT; CDR3: CASSQDRGPPGDTRYF
size: many; V: TRBV13; J: TRBJ2-3; D: NA; DNA: TGTGCCAGCGTCTCTACAGATACGCAGTATTTT; CDR3: CASVSTDTQYF
size: NA; V: TRBV9; J: TRBJ1-3; D: NA; DNA: TGTGCCAGCAGCGTCGCGGGGGCCGGGAACACCATATATTTT; CDR3: CASSVAGAGNTIYF
size: many; V: TRBV4-2; J: TRBJ2-6; D: TRBD1; DNA: TGTGCCAGCAGCCAAGATCTTAGAACAGGGGGCACTGGGGCCAACGTCCTGACTTTC; CDR3: CASSQDLRTGGTGANVLTF
size: many; V: TRBV4-1; J: TRBJ2-3; D: TRBD2; DNA: TGCGCCAGCAGCCAAGTGGGACTAGCGGGAAAAGATACGCAGTATTTT; CDR3: CASSQVGLAGKDTQYF
size: medium-sized; V: TRBV18; J: TRBJ1-1; D: NA; DNA: TGTGCCAGCTCAGGGGTGACACTGACTGAAGCTTTCTTT; CDR3: CASSGVTLTEAFF
size: many; V: TRBV24-1; J: TRBJ2-5; D: NA; DNA: TGTGCCACCAGTGCCACAAGGGTCGGCCAGTTGGAGACCCAGTACTTC; CDR3: CATSATRVGQLETQYF
size: many; V: TRBV30; J: TRBJ2-3; D: TRBD1; DNA: TGTGCCTGGACTCTGGGCGGGACAGGGGGGCCTAGCACAGATACGCAGTATTTT; CDR3: CAWTLGGTGGPSTDTQYF
size: NA; V: TRBV30; J: TRBJ2-2; D: NA; DNA: TGTGCCTGGAGTGTTCAGTTCGCCCTGAACACCGGGGAGCTGTTATTT; CDR3: CAWSVQFALNTGELLF
size: many; V: TRBV6-1; J: TRBJ1-5; D: NA; DNA: TGTGCCAGCACCACAAGACAGTCCTCCAATAGCAATCAGCCCCAGCATTTT; CDR3: CASTTRQSSNSNQPQHF
size: many; V: TRBV12-3/TRBV12-4; J: TRBJ2-6; D: NA; DNA: TGTGCCAGCAGTTCCGTTTGGGGCTCTGGGGCCAACGTCCTGACTTTC; CDR3: CASSSVWGSGANVLTF
size: many; V: TRBV7-9; J: TRBJ1-1; D: TRBD1; DNA: TGTGCCAGCAGCCCGACAGGGCGGGGCACTGAAGCTTTCTTT; CDR3: CASSPTGRGTEAFF
size: many; V: TRBV7-2; J: TRBJ2-5; D: NA; DNA: TGTGCCAGCAGCTTAGTCGGCGGAATCCAAGAGACCCAGTACTTC; CDR3: CASSLVGGIQETQYF
size: NA; V: TRBV3-1; J: TRBJ2-4; D: NA; DNA: TGTGCCAGCAGCCAAGTCTCGGGACTTCTCTACTTC; CDR3: CASSQVSGLLYF
size: NA; V: TRBV10-2; J: TRBJ1-6; D: TRBD1; DNA: TGCGCCAGCTCGGGACAGGGGGTTAATTCACCCCTCCACTTT; CDR3: CASSGQGVNSPLHF
size: many; V: TRBV5-4; J: TRBJ2-1; D: TRBD2; DNA: TGTGCCAGCAGCTTGAGTAGCGGGGGGCACAATGAGCAGTTCTTC; CDR3: CASSLSSGGHNEQFF
size: NA; V: TRBV7-8; J: TRBJ1-2; D: TRBD1; DNA: TGTGCCAGCAGGGAAGGACAGGGCAACTATGGCTACACCTTC; CDR3: CASREGQGNYGYTF
size: many; V: TRBV7-3; J: TRBJ2-3; D: NA; DNA: TGTGCCAGCAGCTTAGCGAATGGAGATACGCAGTATTTT; CDR3: CASSLANGDTQYF
size: many; V: TRBV20-1; J: TRBJ1-1; D: NA; DNA: TGCAGTGCTAGAGCGGGGAGGGGTGAAGCTTTCTTT; CDR3: CSARAGRGEAFF
size: many; V: TRBV19; J: TRBJ1-1; D: NA; DNA: TGTGCCAGTAGTCCTTTCGGAGGGGACACTGAAGCTTTCTTT; CDR3: CASSPFGGDTEAFF
size: few; V: TRBV14; J: TRBJ2-5; D: TRBD2; DNA: TGTGCCAGCAGCCACGCGGGAGCAGAGACCCAGTACTTC; CDR3: CASSHAGAETQYF
size: NA; V: TRBV4-1; J: TRBJ2-4; D: NA; DNA: TGCGCCAGCAGCCAAGAAGGTCGGCGGTCGAGAAACATTCGGTACTTC; CDR3: CASSQEGRRSRNIRYF
size: many; V: TRBV28; J: TRBJ2-5; D: TRBD1; DNA: TGTGCCAGCAGTCCGGCAGGGGGCTTAGAGACCCAGTACTTC; CDR3: CASSPAGGLETQYF
size: many; V: TRBV20-1; J: TRBJ1-1; D: NA; DNA: TGCAGTGCTAGAGATATGCGGGGGAACACTGAAGCTTTCTTT; CDR3: CSARDMRGNTEAFF
size: many; V: TRBV20-1; J: TRBJ2-5; D: NA; DNA: TGCAGTGCTGGGGAGCATCAAGAGACCCAGTACTTC; CDR3: CSAGEHQETQYF
size: many; V: TRBV19; J: TRBJ1-2; D: NA; DNA: TGTGCCAGTAGTCGAGTGCTGAATGGCTACACCTTC; CDR3: CASSRVLNGYTF
size: few; V: TRBV3-1; J: TRBJ2-5; D: TRBD2; DNA: TGTGCCAGCAGCCTCGGACTAGCGGGGGGGAACCAAGAGACCCAGTACTTC; CDR3: CASSLGLAGGNQETQYF
size: many; V: TRBV29-1; J: TRBJ2-7; D: TRBD1; DNA: TGCAGCGGCCTGACAGGGCCCTACGAGCAGTACTTC; CDR3: CSGLTGPYEQYF
size: many; V: TRBV5-5; J: TRBJ1-5; D: NA; DNA: TGTGCCAGCAGCTTGGCTTCGATGGTGGGTCAGCCCCAGCATTTT; CDR3: CASSLASMVGQPQHF
size: many; V: TRBV7-2; J: TRBJ1-1; D: NA; DNA: TGTGCCAGCAGCTCGGCGGGCGGGGACACTGAAGCTTTCTTT; CDR3: CASSSAGGDTEAFF
size: many; V: TRBV7-2; J: TRBJ1-1; D: NA; DNA: TGTGCCAGCAGCTTAGGAAGGGGCGGGGTCCCTGAAGCTTTCTTT; CDR3: CASSLGRGGVPEAFF
size: many; V: TRBV10-2; J: TRBJ2-7; D: TRBD2; DNA: TGCGCCAGCAGCGCCAGGACTAGCCGAGACGAGCAGTACTTC; CDR3: CASSARTSRDEQYF
size: NA; V: TRBV6-6; J: TRBJ2-1; D: TRBD2; DNA: TGTGCCAGCCGTCGGGGGGACAATGAGCAGTTCTTC; CDR3: CASRRGDNEQFF
size: many; V: TRBV11-3; J: TRBJ2-1; D: TRBD1; DNA: TGTGCCAGCAGCCGTACCTCCAGGGGGCTGGGCAATGAGCAGTTCTTC; CDR3: CASSRTSRGLGNEQFF
size: many; V: TRBV7-9; J: TRBJ2-5; D: NA; DNA: TGTGCCAGCAGCTTAGTTAGTGGCGAGACCCAGTACTTC; CDR3: CASSLVSGETQYF
size: NA; V: TRBV28; J: TRBJ2-3; D: TRBD2; DNA: TGTGCCAGCAGCTCCCCAGTGGGCGGGGGGGTTCGCACAGATACGCAGTATTTT; CDR3: CASSSPVGGGVRTDTQYF
size: many; V: TRBV24-1; J: TRBJ2-5; D: TRBD1; DNA: TGTGCCACCAGTGATTTGCATGGGGACAGCCAAGAGACCCAGTACTTC; CDR3: CATSDLHGDSQETQYF
size: NA; V: TRBV10-3; J: TRBJ2-1; D: TRBD2; DNA: TGTGCCATCAGTGAGCCCAGTAGTCTAGCGGGAGGGCACAATGAGCAGTTCTTC; CDR3: CAISEPSSLAGGHNEQFF
size: NA; V: TRBV29-1; J: TRBJ2-4; D: TRBD1; DNA: TGCAGCGTTGAAGGACAGGGGGCAGGGGGCATTCAGTACTTC; CDR3: CSVEGQGAGGIQYF
size: NA; V: TRBV10-2; J: TRBJ2-2; D: TRBD1; DNA: TGCGCCAGCTGCCGACAGGGCAACACCGGGGAGCTGTTTTTT; CDR3: CASCRQGNTGELFF
size: many; V: TRBV2; J: TRBJ2-3; D: TRBD2; DNA: TGTGCCAGCAGAGAGAGACTAGCCGCAGATACGCAGTATTTT; CDR3: CASRERLAADTQYF